This T cell receptor beta chain stems from a study of blood T cell repertoires in COVID-19 (dated by TCRdb to the early 2020s). The study in broad terms: Samples covering the acute and convalescent phases of COVID-19 were provided by collaborators in the United States, Italy and Spain. The prospective study material was composed of cDNA or gDNA derived from T cells, B-cell-depleted T cells, or PBMCs. Subjects who had been exposed to COVID-19, were actively infected with it, or had recovered from it provided the deeply sampled blood TCRbeta repertoires that made up the dataset. The repertoires were released in a freely available public database meant as a resource for research on the immune response to SARS-CoV-2. The samples were drawn from two sources: the first 160 participants of the ongoing ImmuneRACE study, and 1,254 subjects contributed by 6 global collaborators. The sample metadata nearly always contained a de-identified subject ID, COVID-19 status, age in years and sex. HLA class I and class II types, where available, came from metadata supplied by the sample provider rather than from assay-based typing. Broader findings and caveats from the paper: The amount of clinical and demographic metadata varied by source and participant and was provided uncurated.

TCRbeta CDR3 regions were amplified from genomic DNA by means of the immunoSEQ Assay, a bias-controlled multiplex PCR. From the authors' description of their analysis: Nucleated cell counts per sample were estimated from amplification of reference gene primers within the assay. To quantify the absolute abundance of each unique TCRbeta CDR3 rearrangement, sequence reads were collapsed and filtered. For each sample, productive Simpson clonality was calculated as the square root of Simpson's diversity index across productive rearrangements. In TCRdb, the immuneACCESS table is reduced to in-frame sequences with V and J assigned. These tables do not hold every clone; where another copy was compared, an unresolved V gene accounts for under half, and the others remain unexplained. For V, J and clone size, that table is used; D and trimming come from the DNA. This sample comprises about 170,000 clones, 70% to 85% of them detected only once. About 1.2% of the sample is in the top ten clones.

CDR1 and CDR2 were assigned from the germline V gene as MDHEN and SYDVKM. The CDR3 covers 15 residues, taking in both the cysteine and the phenylalanine. The sequence is cut down to CDR3 DNA, 45 bases in frame from base 1. For this chain, trimming is 6 bases at the V end and 7 bases at the J end, and the number of junction bases without a gene match is 9. Worth noting for this clone: The antigen this receptor binds is unknown. Base qualities are missing; no much larger clone stands one base away.

Another Seattle source contributed samples from volunteer blood donors who had recovered from COVID-19. Collaborating institutions collected whole blood in K2EDTA tubes following their own protocols. For TCRbeta analysis, collaborators shipped samples as frozen whole blood, isolated PBMCs, or DNA extracted from either of those sample types. The receptor comes from a man aged 60-69 years who had recovered from COVID-19. The V and J segments used are TRBV28 and TRBJ2-1, with 10 middle bases fitting TRBD2. Sample: peripheral blood. The CDR3 in this case is CASRTSGGAGNEQFF. In nucleotide form, the sequence is TGTGCCAGCAGGACCAGCGGGGGGGCCGGGAATGAGCAGTTCTTC.